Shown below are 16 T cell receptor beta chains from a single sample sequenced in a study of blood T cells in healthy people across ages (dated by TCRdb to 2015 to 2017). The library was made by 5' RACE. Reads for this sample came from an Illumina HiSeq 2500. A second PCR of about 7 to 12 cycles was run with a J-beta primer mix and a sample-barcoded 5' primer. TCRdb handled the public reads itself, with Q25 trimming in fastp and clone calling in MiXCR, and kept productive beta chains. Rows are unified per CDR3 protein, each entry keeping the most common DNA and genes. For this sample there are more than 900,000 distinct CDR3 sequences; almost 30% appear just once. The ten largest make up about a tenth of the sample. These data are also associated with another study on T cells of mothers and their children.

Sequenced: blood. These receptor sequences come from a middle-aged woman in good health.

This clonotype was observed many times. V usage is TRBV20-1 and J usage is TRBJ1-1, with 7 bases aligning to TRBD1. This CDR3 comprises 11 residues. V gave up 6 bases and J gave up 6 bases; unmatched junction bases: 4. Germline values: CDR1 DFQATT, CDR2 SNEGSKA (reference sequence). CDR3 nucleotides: TGCAGTGCCCGGGACAGCCCTGAAGCTTTCTTT. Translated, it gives CSARDSPEAFF.

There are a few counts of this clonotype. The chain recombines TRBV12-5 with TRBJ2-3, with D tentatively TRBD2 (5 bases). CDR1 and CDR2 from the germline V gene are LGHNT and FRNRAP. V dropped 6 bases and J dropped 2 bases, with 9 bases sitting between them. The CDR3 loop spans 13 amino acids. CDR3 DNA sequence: TGTGCTAGTGGGGACTTTATCACAGATACGCAGTATTTT. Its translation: CASGDFITDTQYF.

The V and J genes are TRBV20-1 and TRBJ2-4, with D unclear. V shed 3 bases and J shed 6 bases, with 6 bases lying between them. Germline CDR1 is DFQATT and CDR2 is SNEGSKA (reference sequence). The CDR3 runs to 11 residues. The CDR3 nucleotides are TGCAGTGCTAGTCCGGGAAACATTCAGTACTTC. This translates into CSASPGNIQYF.

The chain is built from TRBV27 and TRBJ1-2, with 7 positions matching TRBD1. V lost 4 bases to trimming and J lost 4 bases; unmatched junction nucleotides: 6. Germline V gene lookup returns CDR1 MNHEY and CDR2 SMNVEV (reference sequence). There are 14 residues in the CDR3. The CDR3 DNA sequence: TGTGCCAGCAGTTCCGCTGGACAGGTCTATGGCTACACCTTC. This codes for CASSSAGQVYGYTF.

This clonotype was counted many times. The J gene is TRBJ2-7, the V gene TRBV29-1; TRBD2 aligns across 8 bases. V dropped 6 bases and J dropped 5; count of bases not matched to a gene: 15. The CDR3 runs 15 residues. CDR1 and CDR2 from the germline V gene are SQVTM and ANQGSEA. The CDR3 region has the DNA TGCAGCGTAAACTCCCCGGGACTAGGGCTAAACGAGCAGTACTTC. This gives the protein CSVNSPGLGLNEQYF.

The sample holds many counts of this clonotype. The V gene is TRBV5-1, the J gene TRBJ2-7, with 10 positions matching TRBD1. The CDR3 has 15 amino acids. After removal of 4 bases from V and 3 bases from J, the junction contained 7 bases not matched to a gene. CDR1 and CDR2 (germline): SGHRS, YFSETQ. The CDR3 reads CASSRSGTGDYEQYF. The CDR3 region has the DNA TGCGCCAGCAGCCGATCCGGGACAGGGGACTACGAGCAGTACTTC.

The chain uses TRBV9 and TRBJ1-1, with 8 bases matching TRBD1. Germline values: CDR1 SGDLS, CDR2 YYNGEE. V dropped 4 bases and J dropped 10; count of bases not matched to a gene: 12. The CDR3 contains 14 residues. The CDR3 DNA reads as TGTGCCAGCAGCCCCCAGCAAACGACAGGGGTAGCTTTCTTT. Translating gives CASSPQQTTGVAFF.

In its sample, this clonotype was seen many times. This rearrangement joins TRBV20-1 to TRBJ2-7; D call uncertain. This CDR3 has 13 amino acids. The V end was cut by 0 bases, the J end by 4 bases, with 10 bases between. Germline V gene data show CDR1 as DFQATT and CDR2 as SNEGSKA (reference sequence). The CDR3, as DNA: TGCAGTGCTAGAGAGGGGATGAGTTACGAGCAGTACTTC. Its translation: CSAREGMSYEQYF.

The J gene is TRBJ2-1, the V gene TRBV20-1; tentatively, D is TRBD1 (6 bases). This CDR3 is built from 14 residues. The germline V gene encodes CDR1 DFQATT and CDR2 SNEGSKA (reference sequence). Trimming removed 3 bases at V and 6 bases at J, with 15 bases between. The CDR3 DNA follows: TGCAGTGCTAGGACTTCAGGGGTGGGCAATGAGCAGTTCTTC. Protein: CSARTSGVGNEQFF.

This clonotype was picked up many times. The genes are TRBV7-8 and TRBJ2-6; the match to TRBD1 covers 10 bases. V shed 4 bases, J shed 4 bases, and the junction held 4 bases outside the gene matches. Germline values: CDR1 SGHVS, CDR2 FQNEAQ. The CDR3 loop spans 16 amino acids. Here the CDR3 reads CASSSGQGTGANVLTF. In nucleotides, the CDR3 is TGTGCCAGCAGCTCGGGACAGGGGACCGGGGCCAACGTCCTGACTTTC.

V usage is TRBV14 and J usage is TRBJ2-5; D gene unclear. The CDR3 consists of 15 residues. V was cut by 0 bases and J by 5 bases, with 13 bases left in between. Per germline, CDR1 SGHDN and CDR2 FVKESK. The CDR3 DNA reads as TGTGCCAGCAGCCAAGATATTGGCAGACTGGAGACCCAGTACTTC. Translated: CASSQDIGRLETQYF.

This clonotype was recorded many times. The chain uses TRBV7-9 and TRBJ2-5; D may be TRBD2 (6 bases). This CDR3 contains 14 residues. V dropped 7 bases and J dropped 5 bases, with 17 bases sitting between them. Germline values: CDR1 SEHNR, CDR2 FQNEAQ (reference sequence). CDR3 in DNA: TGTGCCAGCACCTTGACAGCTGGGGGGGAGACCCAGTACTTC. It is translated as CASTLTAGGETQYF.

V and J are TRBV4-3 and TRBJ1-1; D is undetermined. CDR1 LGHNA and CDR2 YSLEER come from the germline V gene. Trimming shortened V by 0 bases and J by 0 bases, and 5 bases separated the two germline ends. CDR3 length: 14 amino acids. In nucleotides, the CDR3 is TGCGCCAGCAGCCAAGATCAAGTGAACACTGAAGCTTTCTTT. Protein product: CASSQDQVNTEAFF.

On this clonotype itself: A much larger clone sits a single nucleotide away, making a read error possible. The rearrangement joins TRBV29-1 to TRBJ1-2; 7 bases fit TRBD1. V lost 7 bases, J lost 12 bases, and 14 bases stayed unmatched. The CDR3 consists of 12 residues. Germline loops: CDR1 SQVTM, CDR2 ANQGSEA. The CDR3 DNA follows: TGCAGCGCCGTCGGACAGGAGGAGGGCCACACCTTC. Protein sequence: CSAVGQEEGHTF.

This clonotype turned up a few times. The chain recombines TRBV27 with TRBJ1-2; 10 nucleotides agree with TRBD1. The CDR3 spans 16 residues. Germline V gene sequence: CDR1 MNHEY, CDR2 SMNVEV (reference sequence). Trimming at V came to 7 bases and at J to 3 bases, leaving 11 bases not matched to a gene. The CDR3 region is CASTTLGGQGDYGYTF. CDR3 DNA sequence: TGTGCCAGCACAACACTGGGCGGACAGGGGGACTATGGCTACACCTTC.

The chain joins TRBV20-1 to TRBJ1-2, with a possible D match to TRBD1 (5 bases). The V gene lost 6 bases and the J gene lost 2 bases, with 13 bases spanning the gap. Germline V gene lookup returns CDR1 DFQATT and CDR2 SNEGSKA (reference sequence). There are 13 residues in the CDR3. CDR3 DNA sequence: TGCAGTGCGGACGACAGAAAGAACTATGGCTACACCTTC. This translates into CSADDRKNYGYTF.